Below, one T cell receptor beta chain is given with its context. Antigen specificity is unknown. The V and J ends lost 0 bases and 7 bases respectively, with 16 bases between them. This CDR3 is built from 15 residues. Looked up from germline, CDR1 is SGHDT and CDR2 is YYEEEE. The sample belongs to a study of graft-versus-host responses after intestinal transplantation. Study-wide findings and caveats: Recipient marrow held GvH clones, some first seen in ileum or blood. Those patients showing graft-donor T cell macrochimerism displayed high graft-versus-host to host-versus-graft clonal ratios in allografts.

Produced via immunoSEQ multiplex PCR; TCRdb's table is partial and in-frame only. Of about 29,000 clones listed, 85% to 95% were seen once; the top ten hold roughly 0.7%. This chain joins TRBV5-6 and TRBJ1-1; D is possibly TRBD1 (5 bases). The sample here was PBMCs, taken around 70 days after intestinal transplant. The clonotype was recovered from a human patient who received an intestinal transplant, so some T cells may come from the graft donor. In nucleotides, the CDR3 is TGTGCCAGCAGCTTGGGGGGAGGGGCCACCCTTGAAGCTTTCTTT. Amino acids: CASSLGGGATLEAFF.